The 3 T cell receptor beta chains below come from one sample, sequenced in a study of cytomegalovirus exposure and HLA in healthy donors. Primers: 60 Vbeta forward and 13 Jbeta reverse. Profiled with immunoSEQ multiplex PCR; TCRdb holds only in-frame clones, not every one. This table holds 170,000 or so clones, roughly 87% found once. Sequenced sample: PBMCs. The receptor source for this set is a man over 45 in good health and CMV-seronegative.

This sequence joins TRBV7-2 and TRBJ2-2; the match to TRBD2 covers 15 bases. This CDR3 spans 17 amino acids. Per germline, CDR1 SGHTA and CDR2 FQGNSA. Trimming removed 5 bases from V and 7 bases from J; junction bases left unmatched: 8. The chain's CDR3 is CASSGPGLAGGGGELFF. The CDR3 DNA reads TGTGCCAGCAGCGGACCGGGACTAGCGGGAGGCGGCGGGGAGCTGTTTTTT.

The chain combines TRBV10-3 with TRBJ2-2; D call uncertain. V dropped 7 bases and J dropped 3 bases, with 9 bases sitting between them. The CDR3 spans 13 residues. Looked up from germline, CDR1 is ENHRY and CDR2 is SYGVKD. CDR3 DNA: TGTGCCATCACTTTTTCAGACACCGGGGAGCTGTTTTTT. This translates into CAITFSDTGELFF.

The chain combines TRBV7-2 with TRBJ2-1; maybe TRBD2 (6 bases). The CDR3 is 15 residues long. Trimming left V 6 bases short and J 8 bases short, with 20 bases between. Germline CDR1 reads SGHTA; CDR2 reads FQGNSA. The CDR3 is CASRSDLGLPHEQFF. The CDR3 DNA reads TGTGCCAGCAGATCCGATCTGGGACTTCCGCATGAGCAGTTCTTC.